This passage covers 6 T cell receptor beta chains from one sample sequenced in a study of early T cells in non-severe SARS-CoV-2 infection. Using its own MiXCR run on the 5' RACE reads, TCRdb lists one record per CDR3 protein. This sample has 70,000 to 85,000 distinct CDR3 sequences, with roughly 12% found just once. Sequencing used whole blood. Receptors were obtained from an adult who was a healthcare worker with PCR-confirmed SARS-CoV-2 infection or an uninfected control (not recorded which).

This clonotype was observed a few times. This rearrangement joins TRBV7-3 to TRBJ1-5; D is ambiguous. Germline CDR1 is SGHTA and CDR2 is FQGTGA. This CDR3 is built from 11 residues. V lost 5 bases, J lost 4 bases, and 3 bases lay in between. The CDR3 sequence: CASSTNQPQHF. CDR3 sequence (DNA): TGTGCCAGCAGCACGAATCAGCCCCAGCATTTT.

This clonotype was picked up many times. The chain uses TRBV29-1 and TRBJ1-1; D perhaps matches TRBD1 (6 bases). The CDR3 runs to 14 residues. The germline V and J ends were trimmed by 8 bases and 5 bases, with 21 bases remaining between them. The V gene's germline CDR1 is SQVTM and CDR2 ANQGSEA. Written as DNA, the CDR3 is TGCAGCACTTCCCGGGGGGGGGCCTGGACTGAAGCTTTCTTT. This translates into CSTSRGGAWTEAFF.

This clonotype was observed at least ten times. This rearrangement joins TRBV7-2 to TRBJ2-2, with TRBD2 as a possible D gene (6 bases). Germline CDR1 SGHTA, CDR2 FQGNSA. The ends were cut back, 2 bases at V and 3 bases at J, with 10 bases in the middle. The CDR3 runs to 15 residues. The CDR3 sequence: CASSLSPGDTGELFF. The CDR3 DNA is TGTGCCAGCAGCTTAAGTCCGGGGGACACCGGGGAGCTGTTTTTT.

This clonotype was observed many times. The chain links TRBV14 to TRBJ2-2, with a tentative D call TRBD1 (5 bases). The CDR3 totals 16 residues. V dropped 4 bases and J dropped 9 bases, with 21 bases sitting between them. Germline loops: CDR1 SGHDN, CDR2 FVKESK. Written as DNA, the CDR3 is TGTGCCAGCAGCCGAAGGATGGACACCACCGGACGGGAGCTGTTTTTT. The encoded protein is CASSRRMDTTGRELFF.

In its sample, this clonotype was seen many times. J is TRBJ2-1 and V is TRBV18; 7 bases are shared with TRBD2. The CDR3 runs 16 residues. After removal of 3 bases from V and 5 bases from J, the junction contained 10 bases not matched to a gene. Germline values: CDR1 KGHSH, CDR2 LQKENI. The CDR3 DNA follows: TGTGCCAGCTCACCGGGGGGAGGGGCGCGGCACAATGAGCAGTTCTTC. Translation: CASSPGGGARHNEQFF.

Comment on this clonotype: With a much larger clone just one base away, this may be a read error. The chain recombines TRBV12-3 or TRBV12-4 with TRBJ2-1, with D possibly being TRBD1 or TRBD2 (5 bases each). The CDR3 runs 16 residues. The CDR3 sequence: CASSSYGTSSYNKQFF. The CDR3 coding sequence is TGTGCCAGCAGTTCCTACGGGACCAGCTCCTACAATAAGCAGTTCTTC.